This T cell receptor (beta chain) is from a study of cytomegalovirus exposure and HLA in healthy donors. Findings and limits, study-wide: Donors were assumed by presence/absence analyses to have roughly uniform sequencing depth.

Germline CDR1 is GTSNPN and CDR2 is SVGIG (reference sequence). The CDR3 has 15 residues. Trimming removed 7 bases from V and 0 bases from J, with 15 bases in between. In regard to this clone: Its cognate antigen is unknown.

Healthy bone marrow donors supplied every sample. In the PCR, 60 Vbeta and 13 Jbeta primers were used. Per the original data handling: Later, an analysis found about 77 million unique TCR beta chains, and about 10 million of these were shared. The repertoire was sequenced with immunoSEQ multiplex PCR; TCRdb's copy has only in-frame clones and lacks some. D and trimming were read from the DNA, whereas the V and J calls and clone size are those reported in that table. Of some 180,000 clones listed, around 83% are singletons. The sequencing sample was made of PBMCs. The receptor comes from a man aged 40-50 years in good health and CMV-seropositive. The chain joins TRBV30 to TRBJ1-4; D possibly corresponds to TRBD1 (5 bases). The CDR3 loop is CASYPRQSTNEKLFF. CDR3 sequence (DNA): TGTGCCTCCTACCCTAGACAGTCAACTAATGAAAAACTGTTTTTT. Combining the CDR3 with reference TRBV30 and TRBJ1-4 gives the whole variable domain SQTIHQWPATLVQPVGSPLSLECTVEGTSNPNLYWYRQAAGRGLQLLFYSVGIGQISSEVPQNLSASRPQDRQFILSSKKLLLSDSGFYLCASYPRQSTNEKLFFGSGTQLSVL.